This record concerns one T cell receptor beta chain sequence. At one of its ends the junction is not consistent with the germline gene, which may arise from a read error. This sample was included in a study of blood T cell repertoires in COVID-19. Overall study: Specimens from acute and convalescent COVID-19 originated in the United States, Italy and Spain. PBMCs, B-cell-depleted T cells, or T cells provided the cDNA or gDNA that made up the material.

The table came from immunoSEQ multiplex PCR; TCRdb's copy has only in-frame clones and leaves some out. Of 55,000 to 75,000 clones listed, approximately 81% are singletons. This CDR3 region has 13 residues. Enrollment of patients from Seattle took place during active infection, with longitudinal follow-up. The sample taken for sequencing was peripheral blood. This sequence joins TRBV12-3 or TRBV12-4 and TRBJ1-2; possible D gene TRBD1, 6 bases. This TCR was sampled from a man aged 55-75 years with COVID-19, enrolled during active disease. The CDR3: CASRSTGNFGYTF. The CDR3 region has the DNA TGTGCCAGCAGATCAACAGGGAACTTTGGCTACACCTTC.